This T cell receptor (beta chain) was recovered during a study of long-term antiretroviral therapy in people with HIV (dated by TCRdb to 2021 to 2024). About the investigation overall: The earliest samples were collected about a decade before the 2015 WHO recommendation for immediate ART, when ART was typically delayed until CD4 counts fell. Among the approximately 27 participants with HIV, ten to eleven were female. The cohort contributed about 200 cryopreserved PBMC samples from 25 to 35 adults with confirmed HIV infection, collected serially over a mean of roughly 6 years (range 1-12). Whether ART initiation and durable HIV suppression were associated with changes in peripheral blood TRB repertoire composition and diversity was tested in a retrospective serial study. No cross-contamination during QIAcube processing turned up in test extractions that ran a monoclonal T-cell line alongside 33 polyclonal samples.

Measured from the cysteine to the phenylalanine, the CDR3 is 13 residues long. The entry retains the CDR3 DNA only, 39 bases that are in frame from base 1. The V end loses 2 bases and the J end loses 2 bases, and a stretch of 6 bases separates them. CDR1 and CDR2 were assigned from the germline V gene as MDHEN and SYDVKM. Inclusion was restricted to participants for whom at least one PBMC sample before ART initiation and at least two post-ART samples were available. Every participant with HIV received treatment in the United States of America. Before DNA extraction, cryopreserved samples containing roughly 1-10 million PBMC were thawed and washed. At the time of the earliest PBMC sample, participants with HIV were aged between about 20 and 55 years. Per participant, PBMC samples came from 1-4 timepoints prior to ART initiation and 2-8 timepoints following ART initiation, for a median of 7 samples. For every participant, serial HIV viral load, CD4+ T-cell count, ART history and demographic data were obtained. Genomic DNA was extracted from unsorted PBMC with a Qiagen kit on a QIAcube, processed in batches of 12 samples.

The immunoSEQ hsTCRB v3.0 assay was used at survey level resolution for TRB variable region sequencing. The target sequencing depth for TRB was about 40,000-55,000 T-cell genomes per sample. An Illumina MiSeq with a v3 150-cycle kit was used to sequence the pooled TRB libraries. The source study handled its data this way. Repertoire analysis was performed in R inside a reproducible Nextflow workflow that covered QC, data transformation and analysis. LymphoSeq2, an R package for AIRR-Seq data exploration, was used to implement custom analyses. Several samples yielding fewer than 5000 total TRB sequences were excluded, leaving 150 to 200 analyzed HIV repertoires. Among the 170 to 200 retained HIV repertoires, 55 to 65 were collected before ART initiation and roughly 130 after ART initiation. Each repertoire was downsampled to 5000 TRB nucleotide sequences, and summary statistics were averaged across 100 downsampling iterations. Only TRB sequences with CDR3 regions of at least seven amino acids were retained for analysis. Diversity was assessed using a clonality score derived from Shannon entropy and using the Gini coefficient. In repertoire networks, the top 5000 CDR3 amino acid sequences were linked whenever an edit distance of one separated two sequences. Antigen specificity groups and MHC restriction were predicted for TRB CDR3 amino acid sequences with GLIPH2. To flag known CMV, EBV, HIV or tissue antigen associations, CDR3 amino acid sequences were matched against VDJdb and McPAS-TCR. Pre-ART, post-ART and control groups were compared with Wilcoxon signed-rank tests and Holm-Bonferroni correction. This is the immuneACCESS table as TCRdb keeps it, with only in-frame sequences that have V and J called. A part of the clones is gone; compared with another copy, unresolved V genes explain less than half, and the rest is unexplained. The V and J calls and clone size are taken from that table; D and trimming were inferred from the DNA. The sample table records approximately 35,000 clones; roughly 77% of these occur just once. The ten largest make up roughly 3.2% of the sample.

Broader findings and caveats from the paper: Narrower CDR3 length ranges were observed in HIV repertoires than in controls, and an antigen-experienced repertoire with only a slight naive shift after ART was suggested by the network structure. Since PBMC availability was limited, sequencing covered only the TCR beta chain, with no alpha chain pairing. Starting ART was linked to a significant rise in TRB diversity, yet even with long-term ART the diversity remained significantly lower than in transplant donor controls. Inferences about post-ART repertoire changes are limited because no data were available on ART adherence, viral resistance or therapy changes. The repertoire was dominated across all time points by expanded TRB clones identified before ART initiation, although this dominance was seen to fluctuate and to decrease in many PLHIV after ART. Because pre-ART samples had limited cell numbers, profiling was done on unsorted PBMC rather than on sorted CD4+ and CD8+ T cells. The samples span the years 2004 to 2017, and the ART regimens used at that time may not be as effective as current regimens.

In regard to this clone: Its antigen specificity is not known. Base qualities are not provided; no much larger clone lies one nucleotide away.

The sequence is built from TRBV28 and TRBJ1-2; the D region possibly corresponds to TRBD1 (5 bases align). This specimen consisted of unsorted PBMCs, obtained 1.9 years after starting antiretroviral therapy. The clonotype originates from a man between 18 and 29 years old with HIV. The CDR3 protein: CASSLDSNYGYTF. The DNA reads TGTGCCAGCAGTTTAGACAGCAACTATGGCTACACCTTC.